A single sample gave rise to the 2 T cell receptor beta chains below, sequenced in a study of blood T cell repertoires in COVID-19. Produced via immunoSEQ multiplex PCR; TCRdb's table is partial and in-frame only. The table has over 50,000 clones, 85% seen once. Sequenced sample: peripheral blood. The source is a human donor in a cohort sampled during active COVID-19.

The V gene is TRBV18, the J gene TRBJ2-7; 10 bases line up with TRBD2. Germline V lookup: CDR1 KGHSH, CDR2 LQKENI. The CDR3 extends over 16 amino acids. J was trimmed by 7 bases and V by 2 bases; bases with no gene match: 11. The CDR3 sequence: CASSPMLAGVRGEQYF. CDR3 sequence (DNA): TGTGCCAGCTCACCAATGCTAGCGGGAGTTCGCGGGGAGCAGTACTTC. Full variable domain (missing parts from reference TRBV18 and TRBJ2-7): NAGVMQNPRHLVRRRGQEARLRCSPMKGHSHVYWYRQLPEEGLKFMVYLQKENIIDESGMPKERFSAEFPKEGPSILRIQQVVRGDSAAYFCASSPMLAGVRGEQYFGPGTRLTVT.

The CDR3 loop reads CASSLLQGDPEAFF. Here the CDR3 DNA reads TGTGCCAGCTCACTACTACAGGGGGACCCTGAAGCTTTCTTT. V gene TRBV18 combines with J gene TRBJ1-1, with TRBD1 identical over 8 bases. Unmatched junction bases numbered 7, after V lost 4 bases and J lost 6 bases. The CDR3 spans 14 residues. Germline assignment: CDR1 KGHSH and CDR2 LQKENI.